This TCR beta chain derives from a study of blood T cells in healthy people across ages. Broader study findings: The fall in TCR beta diversity per million T cells was roughly linear with age.

With respect to this clonotype: Its specificity is unknown.

Germline V gene sequence: CDR1 LGHDT, CDR2 YNNKEL (reference sequence). The CDR3 has 15 amino acids. Primed by a sample-barcoded 5' primer and a J-beta primer mix, a second PCR proceeded for about 7 to 11 cycles. TCRdb re-called the 5' RACE reads through MiXCR, storing one row per CDR3 protein. This sample carries 550,000 to 750,000 distinct CDR3 sequences, roughly 21% of them seen once, and the ten largest clones take roughly 3.4%. Each donor's blood draw was 7.5 to 10 milliliters of peripheral blood. The V gene is TRBV3-1, the J gene TRBJ2-5; 12 nucleotides match TRBD1. The assigned J gene may be wrong: the sequence end matches TRBJ2-1 better. This clonotype originated in a man aged 70-80 years in good health. The specimen was blood. CDR3 protein: CASSQGDRGHNEQFF. CDR3 nucleotide sequence: TGTGCCAGCAGCCAAGGGGACAGGGGGCACAATGAGCAGTTCTTC.